The 23 T cell receptor beta chains given below trace back to one sample, sequenced in a study of radiotherapy plus CTLA-4 blockade in lung cancer. Profiled with immunoSEQ multiplex PCR; TCRdb holds only in-frame clones, not every one. The repertoire holds 85,000 to 100,000 clones, with more than 85% as singletons. This specimen consisted of peripheral blood, obtained from a patient treated with radiotherapy plus ipilimumab. The receptor source for this set is a human donor with non-small cell lung cancer that progressed on radiotherapy plus ipilimumab.

This rearrangement joins TRBV5-1 to TRBJ2-1; 9 positions match TRBD2. The germline gives CDR1 SGHRS, CDR2 YFSETQ. The CDR3 is 14 amino acids. V lost 4 bases to trimming and J lost 4 bases; unmatched junction nucleotides: 3. This CDR3 reads CASSGLALYNEQFF. The DNA for the CDR3 is TGCGCCAGCAGCGGACTAGCGCTGTACAATGAGCAGTTCTTC.

This sequence joins TRBV6-5 and TRBJ2-5; D is unresolved. Per the germline V gene, CDR1 is MNHEY and CDR2 is SVGAGI. The CDR3 has 16 residues. V was cut by 0 bases and J by 0 bases, with 11 bases left in between. The chain's CDR3 is CASSYSPGAYQETQYF. CDR3 coding DNA: TGTGCCAGCAGTTACTCCCCGGGTGCCTACCAAGAGACCCAGTACTTC.

This clone showed up just once. The chain employs TRBV4-1 and TRBJ1-1; D not resolved. There are 13 residues in the CDR3. Germline CDR1 is MGHRA and CDR2 is YSYEKL. Between the trimmed V and J ends, which lost 6 bases and 5 bases, there was a span of 13 bases. DNA for the CDR3: TGCGCCAGCAGTCAGCTGCCCTTAACTGAAGCTTTCTTT. This codes for CASSQLPLTEAFF.

The chain carries TRBV7-9 and TRBJ2-3, with D possibly being TRBD1 (5 bases). CDR1 is SEHNR, CDR2 FQNEAQ, per germline (reference sequence). The CDR3 length is 14 residues. V was clipped by 5 bases and J by 5 bases, with 14 bases between them. This CDR3 is CASSRPRGRDTQYF. The CDR3, as DNA: TGTGCCAGCAGCCGCCCAAGGGGCAGAGATACGCAGTATTTT.

The V call is TRBV18, the J call TRBJ1-1; no clear D gene. The CDR3 contains 18 residues. Per the germline V gene, CDR1 is KGHSH and CDR2 is LQKENI. Trimming removed 4 bases from V and 0 bases from J, with 21 bases in between. The CDR3 spells CASSQVQIQLLMNTEAFF. In nucleotides, the CDR3 is TGTGCCAGCTCACAGGTTCAGATCCAGCTTTTAATGAACACTGAAGCTTTCTTT.

This clone has just one count. The chain is built from TRBV2 and TRBJ2-5; D might be TRBD1 (5 bases). Per germline, CDR1 SNHLY and CDR2 FYNNEI. The ends were cut back, 6 bases at V and 6 bases at J, with 20 bases in the middle. This CDR3 contains 15 residues. CDR3 sequence (DNA): TGTGCCAGCAGCCTCCAGGCAGGGCCCAAGCAGACCCAGTACTTC. Its translation: CASSLQAGPKQTQYF. Full variable domain (outside the CDR3, taken from reference TRBV2 and TRBJ2-5): EPEVTQTPSHQVTQMGQEVILRCVPISNHLYFYWYRQILGQKVEFLVSFYNNEISEKSEIFDDQFSVERPDGSNFTLKIRSTKLEDSAMYFCASSLQAGPKQTQYFGPGTRLLVL.

Details on this clone: The sample contains more than one DNA sequence encoding this CDR3. The gene calls are TRBV5-1 and TRBJ1-2, with D tentatively TRBD1 (6 bases). CDR1 is SGHRS and CDR2 is YFSETQ in the germline V gene. V gave up 4 bases and J gave up 0 bases, with 10 bases separating them. There are 14 residues in the CDR3. CDR3 DNA: TGCGCCAGCAGCCCCGGGGGCGCTAACTATGGCTACACCTTC. It translates to CASSPGGANYGYTF.

V gene TRBV28 combines with J gene TRBJ1-2; D remains unclear. Germline values: CDR1 MDHEN, CDR2 SYDVKM. The V end lost 5 bases, the J end lost 4 bases, and 5 bases lay between the germline ends. There are 11 residues in the CDR3. CDR3 nucleotide sequence: TGTGCCAGCAGTACCCCCTATGGCTACACCTTC. It is translated as CASSTPYGYTF.

V is TRBV5-1 and J is TRBJ2-1; the match to TRBD2 covers 11 bases. V lost 5 bases, J lost 7 bases, and 8 bases stayed unmatched. The CDR3 runs to 15 residues. The germline V gene encodes CDR1 SGHRS and CDR2 YFSETQ. As DNA, the CDR3 is TGCGCCAGCAGTACCGGGACTAGCGGAGTAAATGAGCAGTTCTTC. It is translated as CASSTGTSGVNEQFF.

This chain joins TRBV6-1 and TRBJ1-1; D gene unclear. V was trimmed by 7 bases and J by 3 bases, leaving 9 bases between them. The CDR3 has 12 amino acids. From germline, CDR1 is MNHNS and CDR2 SASEGT. CDR3 in DNA: TGTGCCAGCACCCAGGATCACACTGAAGCTTTCTTT. Its translation is CASTQDHTEAFF.

V usage is TRBV30 and J usage is TRBJ1-3; D is possibly TRBD1 (5 bases). This CDR3 has 15 residues. The germline gives CDR1 GTSNPN, CDR2 SVGIG (reference sequence). Trimming removed 0 bases from V and 5 bases from J, with 14 bases in between. This CDR3 is CAWSVEGTLRNTIYF. For the CDR3, the DNA is TGTGCCTGGAGTGTGGAGGGGACTCTACGAAACACCATATATTTT.

This clone occurred once. This sequence joins TRBV19 and TRBJ1-5; D is unclear. V lost 2 bases, J lost 7 bases, and 15 bases lay in between. Germline V gene sequence: CDR1 LNHDA, CDR2 SQIVND (reference sequence). CDR3 length: 15 amino acids. CDR3 nucleotides: TGTGCCAGTAGTATATACGGCGGAAAGCCCCAGCCCCAGCATTTT. Translated: CASSIYGGKPQPQHF.

The rearrangement joins TRBV7-9 to TRBJ1-1; a weak D match, TRBD1 (5 bases). Trimming took off 5 bases at V and 2 bases at J, with 18 bases between the two ends. The CDR3 extends over 16 amino acids. CDR1 SEHNR and CDR2 FQNEAQ come from the germline V gene (reference sequence). The CDR3, as DNA: TGTGCCAGCAGCCCACGCCCGGGACCGAAAAACACTGAAGCTTTCTTT. Translated, it gives CASSPRPGPKNTEAFF. Variable domain in full (rest from reference TRBV7-9 and TRBJ1-1): DTGVSQNPRHKITKRGQNVTFRCDPISEHNRLYWYRQTLGQGPEFLTYFQNEAQLEKSRLLSDRFSAERPKGSFSTLEIQRTEQGDSAMYLCASSPRPGPKNTEAFFGQGTRLTVV.

The chain links TRBV11-1 to TRBJ2-5; D ambiguous. There are 15 residues in the CDR3. The germline V gene encodes CDR1 SGHAT and CDR2 FQDESV (reference sequence). Trimming pared 1 base from V and 0 bases from J, leaving 9 bases between. CDR3 bases: TGTGCCAGCAGCTTAGACTTGGGATACCAAGAGACCCAGTACTTC. Amino acid sequence: CASSLDLGYQETQYF.

The rearrangement links TRBV5-1 to TRBJ2-1; possible D gene TRBD2, 7 bases. The length of the CDR3 is 15 residues. Germline V gene data show CDR1 as SGHRS and CDR2 as YFSETQ. Trimming pared 2 bases from V and 7 bases from J, leaving 16 bases between. The CDR3 sequence: CASSLGGANGNEQFF. The CDR3 DNA reads TGCGCCAGCAGCTTAGGGGGGGCTAACGGGAATGAGCAGTTCTTC.

This chain joins TRBV18 and TRBJ1-2; a weak D match, TRBD1 (6 bases). Germline V gene data show CDR1 as KGHSH and CDR2 as LQKENI. The CDR3 runs 14 residues. Trimming cost V 3 bases and J 7 bases, with 15 bases left between them. For the CDR3, the DNA is TGTGCCAGCTCACCGAACACAGGGAGAGTTGGCTACACCTTC. This gives the protein CASSPNTGRVGYTF.

The rearrangement uses TRBV9 and TRBJ2-5; D unclear. The ends were cut back, 4 bases at V and 4 bases at J, with 17 bases in the middle. Germline CDR1 is SGDLS and CDR2 is YYNGEE. The CDR3 spans 15 residues. Here the CDR3 reads CASSPHVSTLETQYF. The CDR3 DNA follows: TGTGCCAGCAGCCCCCACGTAAGCACCTTAGAGACCCAGTACTTC.

This clone was counted a single time. This sequence joins TRBV2 and TRBJ1-5, with D perhaps matching TRBD1 (5 bases). The CDR3 is made up of 15 amino acids. From germline, CDR1 is SNHLY and CDR2 FYNNEI. The germline V and J ends were trimmed by 1 base and 6 bases, with 13 bases remaining between them. The CDR3 loop is CASSEGEGSSQPQHF. The CDR3 DNA reads TGTGCCAGCAGTGAAGGCGAGGGGAGTAGTCAGCCCCAGCATTTT. Based on the CDR3 plus reference TRBV2 and TRBJ1-5, the full variable domain is EPEVTQTPSHQVTQMGQEVILRCVPISNHLYFYWYRQILGQKVEFLVSFYNNEISEKSEIFDDQFSVERPDGSNFTLKIRSTKLEDSAMYFCASSEGEGSSQPQHFGDGTRLSIL.

With regard to this clone: This is likely a read error, given that the CDR3 carries no conserved phenylalanine or tryptophan at its end. The V and J genes are TRBV5-1 and TRBJ2-7; 12 bases fit TRBD2. This CDR3 has 14 amino acids. J lost 5 bases, V lost 3 bases, and 3 bases had no gene match. Per germline, CDR1 SGHRS and CDR2 YFSETQ. The CDR3 DNA follows: TGCGCCAGCAGCTCTAGCGGGGGGGCCGACGAGCAGTACCTC. It specifies CASSSSGGADEQYL.

The chain combines TRBV11-2 with TRBJ2-5; 10 bases match TRBD2. The J segment lost 10 bases and the V segment lost 7 bases, leaving 12 bases of the junction unmatched. The CDR3 spans 14 residues. CDR1 SGHAT and CDR2 FQNNGV come from the germline V gene. The CDR3 spells CASTSVSGRGDQYF. The CDR3 DNA is TGTGCCAGCACCTCGGTCAGCGGGAGGGGCGACCAGTACTTC.

V is TRBV18 and J is TRBJ1-2; a weak D match, TRBD1 (6 bases). Germline assignment: CDR1 KGHSH and CDR2 LQKENI. Trimming took off 8 bases at V and 4 bases at J, with 20 bases between the two ends. CDR3 length: 15 amino acids. In nucleotides, the CDR3 is TGTGCCAGCACAAACCCGGACAGCCCAAGCTATGGCTACACCTTC. It yields the protein CASTNPDSPSYGYTF.

The chain recombines TRBV10-3 with TRBJ2-5; D remains unclear. The length of the CDR3 is 13 residues. The V gene lost 4 bases and the J gene lost 2 bases, with 8 bases spanning the gap. Per germline, CDR1 ENHRY and CDR2 SYGVKD. Here the CDR3 DNA reads TGTGCCATCAGTGGTTCAGGACAAGAGACCCAGTACTTC. Residues: CAISGSGQETQYF.

The V gene is TRBV12-5, the J gene TRBJ2-1; 13 bases match TRBD2. V lost 3 bases, J lost 6 bases, and 11 bases stayed unmatched. This CDR3 is 18 amino acids long. Germline CDR1 reads LGHNT; CDR2 reads FRNRAP. CDR3 in DNA: TGTGCTAGTGGTTTACTAGCGGGAGGGCCTGGCCTAGGCAATGAGCAGTTCTTC. Its translation: CASGLLAGGPGLGNEQFF.